These 7 T cell receptor beta chains originate from one sample sequenced in a study of T cell responses to AZD1222 COVID-19 vaccine. TCRdb's copy holds only in-frame clones and misses some; the assay was immunoSEQ multiplex PCR. Of 100,000 or so clones in the sample, roughly nine tenths were seen once. The specimen comprised peripheral blood, sampled on day 0 of AZD1222 vaccination. Every receptor here comes from an adult in good health.

The chain links TRBV2 to TRBJ1-1; TRBD1 is a possible D gene (5 bases). The germline gives CDR1 SNHLY, CDR2 FYNNEI. The CDR3 extends over 11 amino acids. Trimming shortened V by 11 bases and J by 1 base, and 8 bases separated the two germline ends. The CDR3 nucleotides are TGTGCCGAGGGGCCGAACACTGAAGCTTTCTTT. This codes for CAEGPNTEAFF.

This chain joins TRBV2 and TRBJ1-2; perhaps TRBD1 as D (5 bases). Germline V gene sequence: CDR1 SNHLY, CDR2 FYNNEI. CDR3 length equals 13 residues. The V gene lost 8 bases and the J gene lost 2 bases, with 12 bases spanning the gap. Written as DNA, the CDR3 is TGTGCCAGCTTGGAGGGGTTAAACTATGGCTACACCTTC. Encoded protein: CASLEGLNYGYTF. Full variable domain (outside the CDR3, taken from reference TRBV2 and TRBJ1-2): EPEVTQTPSHQVTQMGQEVILRCVPISNHLYFYWYRQILGQKVEFLVSFYNNEISEKSEIFDDQFSVERPDGSNFTLKIRSTKLEDSAMYFCASLEGLNYGYTFGSGTRLTVV.

This clone was found a few times. This CDR3 reads CASRGVLNTEAFF. CDR3 sequence (DNA): TGCGCCAGTAGGGGGGTGTTAAACACTGAAGCTTTCTTT. V is TRBV4-3 and J is TRBJ1-1; tentative D call: TRBD1 (6 bases). Trimming removed 9 bases at V and 2 bases at J, with 13 bases between. Germline V lookup: CDR1 LGHNA, CDR2 YSLEER. The CDR3 has 13 residues.

The chain carries TRBV11-2 and TRBJ1-6, with TRBD1 as a possible D gene (5 bases). Between the trimmed V and J ends, which lost 0 bases and 10 bases, there was a span of 13 bases. Germline V CDR1 and CDR2: SGHAT, FQNNGV. The CDR3 has 15 residues. CDR3 bases: TGTGCCAGCAGCTTAGATGGGGGACTTGGGTCACCCCTCCACTTT. Protein: CASSLDGGLGSPLHF.

This sequence joins TRBV10-3 and TRBJ2-5; tentatively, D is TRBD2 (7 bases). CDR3 length: 13 residues. The germline CDR1 and CDR2 sequences are ENHRY and SYGVKD. V lost 5 bases to trimming and J lost 4 bases, with 11 bases between them. CDR3 sequence reads: CAISTGGLETQYF. The CDR3 region has the DNA TGTGCCATCAGTACCGGGGGGCTAGAGACCCAGTACTTC.

The chain joins TRBV28 to TRBJ2-7; maybe TRBD1 (6 bases). Germline V gene data show CDR1 as MDHEN and CDR2 as SYDVKM. This CDR3 spans 15 amino acids. The germline V and J ends were trimmed by 1 base and 0 bases, with 10 bases remaining between them. Written as DNA, the CDR3 is TGTGCCAGCAGTTTATCTACAGGGAACTCCTACGAGCAGTACTTC. Translation: CASSLSTGNSYEQYF. Variable domain in full (rest from reference TRBV28 and TRBJ2-7): DVKVTQSSRYLVKRTGEKVFLECVQDMDHENMFWYRQDPGLGLRLIYFSYDVKMKEKGDIPEGYSVSREKKERFSLILESASTNQTSMYLCASSLSTGNSYEQYFGPGTRLTVT.

This clone was seen just once. The V call is TRBV27, the J call TRBJ1-4, with D perhaps matching TRBD1 (5 bases). Germline V CDR1 and CDR2: MNHEY, SMNVEV (reference sequence). There are 15 residues in the CDR3. V lost 5 bases, J lost 5 bases, and 15 bases lay in between. The CDR3 bases are TGTGCCAGCAGTCCATCCGGGACTGCGAATGAAAAACTGTTTTTT. It translates to CASSPSGTANEKLFF.